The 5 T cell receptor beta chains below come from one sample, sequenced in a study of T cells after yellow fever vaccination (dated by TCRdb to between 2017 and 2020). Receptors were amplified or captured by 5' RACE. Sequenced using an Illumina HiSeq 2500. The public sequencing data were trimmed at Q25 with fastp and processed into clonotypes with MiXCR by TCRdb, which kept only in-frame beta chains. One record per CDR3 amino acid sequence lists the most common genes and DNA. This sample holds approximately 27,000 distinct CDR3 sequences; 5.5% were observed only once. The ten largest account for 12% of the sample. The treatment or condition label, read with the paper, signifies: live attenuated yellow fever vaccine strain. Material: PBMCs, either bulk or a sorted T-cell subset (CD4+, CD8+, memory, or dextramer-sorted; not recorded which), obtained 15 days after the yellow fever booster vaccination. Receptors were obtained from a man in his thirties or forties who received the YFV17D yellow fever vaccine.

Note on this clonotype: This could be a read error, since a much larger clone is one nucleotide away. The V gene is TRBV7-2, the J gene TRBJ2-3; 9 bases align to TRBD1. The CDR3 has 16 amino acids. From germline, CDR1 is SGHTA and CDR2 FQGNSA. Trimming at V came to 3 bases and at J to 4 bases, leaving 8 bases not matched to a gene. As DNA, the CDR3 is TGTGCCAGCAGCTTGGCCGGGACAGGGTCTGCAGATACGCAGTATTTT. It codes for CASSLAGTGSADTQYF.

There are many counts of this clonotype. The CDR3 DNA is TGTGCCAGCAGCTTGAGGACAGGGGGCGAAGAGACCCAGTACTTC. As protein: CASSLRTGGEETQYF. This chain connects TRBV7-2 to TRBJ2-5; 11 positions match TRBD1. Germline V gene lookup returns CDR1 SGHTA and CDR2 FQGNSA. This CDR3 has 15 residues. J was trimmed by 3 bases and V by 3 bases; bases with no gene match: 3.

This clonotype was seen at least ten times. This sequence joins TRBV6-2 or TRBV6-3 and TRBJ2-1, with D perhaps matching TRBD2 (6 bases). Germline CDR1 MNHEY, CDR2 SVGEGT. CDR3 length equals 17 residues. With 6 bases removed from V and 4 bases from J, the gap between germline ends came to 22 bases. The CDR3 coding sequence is TGTGCCAGCAGACCTAATGTACTAGCTGCCGCTTACAATGAGCAGTTCTTC. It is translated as CASRPNVLAAAYNEQFF.

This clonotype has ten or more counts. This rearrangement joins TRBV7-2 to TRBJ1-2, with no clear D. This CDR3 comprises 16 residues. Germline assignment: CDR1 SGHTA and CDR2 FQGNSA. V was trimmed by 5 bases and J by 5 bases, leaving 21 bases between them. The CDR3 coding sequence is TGTGCCAGCAGCCCCTTAGGTGGGGAAAGGGCTTATGGCTACACCTTC. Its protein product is CASSPLGGERAYGYTF.

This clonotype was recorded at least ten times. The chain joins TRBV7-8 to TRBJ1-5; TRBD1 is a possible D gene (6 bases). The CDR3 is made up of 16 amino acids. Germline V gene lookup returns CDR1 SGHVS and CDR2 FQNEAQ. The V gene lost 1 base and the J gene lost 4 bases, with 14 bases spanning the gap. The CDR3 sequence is CASSLDSGGLNQPQHF. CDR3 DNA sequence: TGTGCCAGCAGCTTAGATTCTGGGGGCCTTAATCAGCCCCAGCATTTT.